This TCR beta chain emerged from a study of shared clonotypes between healthy human individuals (dated by TCRdb to about 2020). Broadly, across the study: A couple of women and three men aged 18 to 49 years were included in the cohort. Per donor, three plates each were used for CD4 naive and CD4 memory, two for CD8 naive, and one for CD8 memory. To estimate repertoire size and how much clonotype sharing occurs between individuals, the study deeply sequenced the blood TCR repertoires of 5 or 6 healthy adults. Libraries were prepared and TCR repertoires were sequenced by different laboratories using diverse techniques, in order to increase sequencing depth and limit assay-specific biases. Each donor's leukapheresis produced roughly between roughly 0.85 and 9 billion PBMCs. The paper as a whole reports these results and caveats: Compared with non-shared clonotypes, clonotypes shared by all four sorted-subset donors had higher generation probabilities. Sampling was restricted to blood, and TCR repertoires in tissues likely differ from the TCR repertoires found in blood. Even with the large sequencing depth, rarefaction of the sorted-subset datasets indicated that sequencing was incomplete. Naive subsets generally had larger estimated clonotype richness than memory subsets did. The genetic and exposure-history diversity represented was limited by the small number of donors. Based on pairwise subsampling, the degree of clonotype sharing among donors was expected to be affected by sequencing depth. Across a few donors, approximately 4.6% of naive CD4, roughly 3.8% of naive CD8, around 2.5% of memory CD4, and 0.4% of memory CD8 clonotypes were shared.

Using the deep immunoSEQ assay, multiplex PCR amplified TCR CDR3 regions from genomic DNA. Extracted genomic DNA from each cell subset was distributed evenly across all wells of several immunoSEQ 96-well plates, and each plate was treated as a replicate. For sorted subsets, approximately 200 ng of genomic DNA, equivalent to 30,000 or so T cell genomes, went into each replicate PCR. The purified libraries were quantified using a Qubit 3.0 fluorometer, sized with a Bioanalyzer 2100, and then quantified again using the KAPA Library Quantification kit. Each immunoSEQ 96-well plate was sequenced on its own single-read 150-cycle Illumina NextSeq 550 flow cell. The original pipeline was this. The immunoSEQ output contained only junctional sequences without quality scores, so filtering could not match that applied to full-length reads. Sequences were annotated with PyIR, a Python wrapper for IgBLAST v1.9, and V/J genes and CDR3 were assigned using IMGT germline references. Reads were filtered out if the reads had weak V/J assignments (E-value above 1e-6), no CDR3, stop codons, out-of-frame junctions, or ambiguous translated residues. V3J clonotypes were defined as sequences sharing an identical inferred V gene, J gene, and CDR3 amino acid sequence. Percentage overlap between repertoires was computed as shared unique clonotypes divided by the size of the smaller repertoire. Richness of each repertoire was evaluated using RTK rarefaction, the Chao1 estimator, and Recon v2.1 estimates of unobserved clonotypes. OLGA was used to compute generation probabilities for all TCRbeta clonotypes that the gDNA method yielded from four donors. The clones in this table, taken by TCRdb from immuneACCESS, are in-frame only. Not every clone is retained; where verified, under half of the shortfall comes from an unresolved V gene, and the cause of the rest is unknown. D and trimming come from the DNA, and the V and J calls and clone size come from that table. For this sample there are around 2.1 million clones; 85% to 95% appear just once. The top ten hold approximately 1.7% of the sample.

Regarding this clone: The antigen this receptor binds is unknown. Base qualities are missing; no much larger clone stands one base away.

The V end loses 2 bases and the J end loses 6 bases, and a stretch of 17 bases separates them. Taken from the germline V gene, the CDR1 and CDR2 loops are MGHRA and YSYEKL. From the cysteine up to the phenylalanine, the CDR3 has a length of 16 residues. Only the CDR3 DNA stays, 48 bases, in frame from base 1. CD8 naive samples consisted of CD45RO-negative cells that were positively selected for CCR7, yielding a CD45RA+CCR7+ population without TemRA cells. Donors were healthy HIV-negative adults with no recently reported acute infections or vaccinations. Every donor was a Caucasian adult residing in Nashville, Tennessee, USA. Blood was obtained by leukapheresis, after which PBMCs were separated by Ficoll-Histopaque density gradient centrifugation and cryopreserved in liquid nitrogen vapor phase. Analytical flow cytometry was used to check the purity and quantity of every magnetically sorted T cell population. Genomic DNA was isolated from each sorted fraction and quantified by UV absorbance on a Nanodrop 2000c.

The origin of this receptor is a young man in good health. Some clones in this sample may be carry-over from other donors' samples. The rearranged segments are TRBV4-1 and TRBJ2-1, with the D call perhaps TRBD1 or TRBD2, each one matching 5 bases. The sample was naive CD8+ T cells from PBMCs. Interpreted using the paper, the cell subset or site label stands for: CD45RA+CCR7+. The bases are TGCGCCAGCAGCCAACCCGGGCCCGCCGGGGCCAATGAGCAGTTCTTC. Translated, this gives CASSQPGPAGANEQFF.